A selection of T cell receptor beta chains follows, all from one sample in a study of identical twins. Each CDR3 protein gets one entry after TCRdb re-called the 5' RACE reads with MiXCR. The repertoire holds over 600,000 distinct CDR3 sequences, with roughly 20% as singletons. These same records also appear under a second study, on T cells expressing NK-cell markers.

Specimen: PBMCs. The receptors come from a woman aged 18-29 years in good health. Each CDR3 is given with its conserved first and last residue. The D gene is left open where the match is weak. Only part of the rows carry a size: once, few, many, or a class if the clone is expanded.

v_call	clone_size	j_call	d_call	cdr3_nt	cdr3_aa
TRBV5-6	-	TRBJ1-2	-	TGTGCCAGCAGCTTCCTTACGGACTATGGCTACACCTTC	CASSFLTDYGYTF
TRBV10-3	many	TRBJ2-1	-	TGTGCCATCAGTCCGGTTCCCCAGGGGCGAGAGCAGTTCTTC	CAISPVPQGREQFF
TRBV4-1	-	TRBJ2-1	-	TGCGCCAGCAGCCAAGAACCGGGGAATGAGCAGTTCTTC	CASSQEPGNEQFF
TRBV2	many	TRBJ2-1	-	TGTGCCAGCAGTGCACACGGCAGCTCCTACAATGAGCAGTTCTTC	CASSAHGSSYNEQFF
TRBV5-5	-	TRBJ2-5	-	TGTGCCAGCAGCTTTGGATCCTTCCAAGAGACCCAGTACTTC	CASSFGSFQETQYF
TRBV10-1	few	TRBJ2-7	-	TGCGCCAGCAGACTACTAGCAACCCCTTTGGACGAGCAGTACTTC	CASRLLATPLDEQYF
TRBV15	many	TRBJ2-7	-	TGTGCCACCAGCAGAGCTTCCGGGCTAGCGTCTTGGGAGCAGTACTTC	CATSRASGLASWEQYF
TRBV7-9	-	TRBJ2-3	-	TGTGCCAGCAGCCCAGATGGCAGGGGAACAGATACGCAGTATTTT	CASSPDGRGTDTQYF
TRBV4-2	-	TRBJ2-3	-	TGTGCCAGCAGCCAAGATTGGAGGGGCCGCACAGATACGCAGTATTTT	CASSQDWRGRTDTQYF
TRBV12-3/TRBV12-4	many	TRBJ1-5	-	TGTGCCAGCAGTCCACTCCGGCCTCAGCCCCAGCATTTT	CASSPLRPQPQHF
TRBV7-2	-	TRBJ2-3	TRBD2	TGTGCCAGCAGCTTAGGATTCTCGGCTAGCGGGAGGGATACGCAGTATTTT	CASSLGFSASGRDTQYF
TRBV7-3	-	TRBJ2-5	-	TGTGCCAGCAGCCCCGACCAAGCGCAAGAGACCCAGTACTTC	CASSPDQAQETQYF
TRBV6-1	-	TRBJ2-7	-	TGTGCCAGCGGGACTCCTGGGGACGAGCAGTACTTC	CASGTPGDEQYF
TRBV14	-	TRBJ2-2	TRBD2	TGTGCCAGCAGCCATACAACTAGCGGGAACGTCGGGGAGCTGTTTTTT	CASSHTTSGNVGELFF
TRBV25-1	many	TRBJ1-1	-	TGTGCCAGCAGTGAATCCCCCACTACGAACACTGAAGCTTTCTTT	CASSESPTTNTEAFF
TRBV18	few	TRBJ2-6	-	TGTGCCAGCTCACCTGGGATAACTGGGGCCAACGTCCTGACTTTC	CASSPGITGANVLTF
TRBV7-2	-	TRBJ2-5	-	TGTGCCAGCAGCATCAACTCGGGTGGGCAAGAGACCCAGTACTTC	CASSINSGGQETQYF
TRBV12-3/TRBV12-4	-	TRBJ2-2	-	TGTGCCAGCAGTCCTCGGAGGGGCTTGCCCGGGGAGCTGTTTTTT	CASSPRRGLPGELFF
TRBV5-1	once	TRBJ1-2	-	TGCGCCAGCAGCTTGGAAGTGGGGGGCGCTGGTTATGGCTACACCTTC	CASSLEVGGAGYGYTF
TRBV20-1	many	TRBJ2-5	-	TGCAGTGCTAGATCCCCAGGGGTAGGAGGGACCCAGTACTTC	CSARSPGVGGTQYF
TRBV20-1	few	TRBJ1-4	TRBD1	TGCAGTGCTAGAGTACAGGGGGCGGCTAATGAAAAACTGTTTTTT	CSARVQGAANEKLFF
TRBV11-2	few	TRBJ2-5	TRBD2	TGTGCCAGCAGCAAAGCCCCTAGCGGGGGCCAAGAGACCCAGTACTTC	CASSKAPSGGQETQYF
TRBV29-1	many	TRBJ2-1	-	TGCAGCGCTGTGACTAGAAACGCTGAGCAGTTCTTC	CSAVTRNAEQFF
TRBV12-3/TRBV12-4	-	TRBJ2-5	TRBD1	TGTGCCAGCAGTACCTGGACAGGGGTGGAGACCCAGTACTTC	CASSTWTGVETQYF
TRBV15	-	TRBJ1-3	-	TGTGCCACCAGCAGGGACGGCGGGCAAGACTCTGGAAACACCATATATTTT	CATSRDGGQDSGNTIYF
TRBV6-1	many	TRBJ1-2	-	TGTGCCAGCAATGGTCAGGGGTCTAACTATGGCTACACCTTC	CASNGQGSNYGYTF
TRBV29-1	-	TRBJ2-7	-	TGCAGCATAACCGGGGGCAGTGTATACGAGCAGTACTTC	CSITGGSVYEQYF
TRBV12-3/TRBV12-4	-	TRBJ2-2	TRBD1	TGTGCCAGCAGTACGTGGGGGACAGGGGGCCACGGGGAGCTGTTTTTT	CASSTWGTGGHGELFF
TRBV7-8	few	TRBJ1-1	-	TGTGCCAGCAGCTTAGAGGTTGGAGGGACGATTACTGAAGCTTTCTTT	CASSLEVGGTITEAFF
TRBV12-3/TRBV12-4	-	TRBJ1-1	TRBD1	TGTGCCAGCAGCTTAACGGGACAGGACAACACTGAAGCTTTCTTT	CASSLTGQDNTEAFF
TRBV5-1	-	TRBJ2-5	-	TGCGCCAGCGAGTTAGAGCAATTCGCCGCGGAGACCCAGTACTTC	CASELEQFAAETQYF
TRBV20-1	-	TRBJ2-7	-	TGCAGTGCTAAGCCGGCCTCCTACGAGCAGTACTTC	CSAKPASYEQYF
TRBV6-2/TRBV6-3	once	TRBJ2-1	TRBD2	TGTGCCAGCAGTCCCCATGGGACTAGCGGGCGCGGGGATTACAATGAGCAGTTCTTC	CASSPHGTSGRGDYNEQFF
TRBV15	-	TRBJ2-2	-	TGTGCCACCAGCAGAGCGGACAGACCCGGGGAGCTGTTTTTT	CATSRADRPGELFF
TRBV9	-	TRBJ2-3	-	TGTGCCAGCAGCGTAGCACAGGGTCTTACAGATACGCAGTATTTT	CASSVAQGLTDTQYF
TRBV9	once	TRBJ2-3	TRBD2	TGTGCCAGCAGCGTAGCTACGAGCGGGGGGGAGGATACGCAGTATTTT	CASSVATSGGEDTQYF
TRBV20-1	few	TRBJ2-3	TRBD2	TGCAGTGCTAGTACCCTAGCGGGGGAAGTGACAGATACGCAGTATTTT	CSASTLAGEVTDTQYF
TRBV20-1	few	TRBJ2-1	-	TGCAGTGCTCTGAAAGGGGATACTCCCTACAATGAGCAGTTCTTC	CSALKGDTPYNEQFF